This T cell receptor (beta chain) was sequenced during a study of blood T cell repertoires in COVID-19 (dated by TCRdb to the early 2020s). General notes on the study: Samples covering the acute and convalescent phases of COVID-19 were provided by collaborators in the United States, Italy and Spain. The material from the prospective study consisted of cDNA or gDNA derived from T cells, B-cell-depleted T cells, or PBMCs. The dataset comprised deeply sampled blood TCRbeta repertoires from subjects exposed to, actively infected with, or recovered from COVID-19. The repertoires were released in a freely available public database intended as a resource for research on the immune response to SARS-CoV-2. The samples were drawn from the first 160 participants of the ongoing ImmuneRACE study and from under 1,500 subjects provided by 6 global collaborators. The sample metadata nearly always contained a de-identified subject ID, COVID-19 status, age in years and sex. HLA class I and class II types, where available, came from metadata supplied by the sample provider rather than from assay-based typing.

In the case of this clone: Its antigen is unknown. No clone much larger than this one lies a single base away; base qualities are absent.

Each collaborating institution followed its own protocols to collect whole blood in K2EDTA tubes. For TCRbeta analysis, collaborators shipped samples in one of three forms: frozen whole blood, isolated PBMCs, or DNA extracted from either of those sample types. General conclusions and limits of the study: Clinical and demographic metadata were provided uncurated, with the amount varying by source and participant.

Clipping removes 2 bases from V and 2 bases from J, with 3 as the unmatched junction base count. From the germline V gene, CDR1 is SGDLS and CDR2 is YYNGEE. Measured from the cysteine to the phenylalanine, the CDR3 is 14 residues long. Only the CDR3 part of the read is kept: 42 bases, read in frame from the first base. TCRbeta CDR3 regions were amplified from genomic DNA using the immunoSEQ Assay, a bias-controlled multiplex PCR. The authors' analysis ran thus. Within the assay, amplification of reference gene primers was used to estimate how many nucleated cells each sample contained. Sequence reads were collapsed and filtered to measure the absolute abundance of every unique TCRbeta CDR3 rearrangement. For each sample, productive Simpson clonality was calculated by taking the square root of Simpson's diversity index across productive rearrangements. TCRdb retrieved this table from immuneACCESS and kept in-frame rearrangements only. Not all clones are present; in checked studies, unresolved V genes account for under half, and no reason is known for the remainder. The V and J calls and clone size were taken over from that table, and D and trimming were inferred from the DNA. The sample table records over 200,000 clones; 84% of these occur just once. The ten largest clonotypes hold 15% to 20% of the sample.

Material for sequencing was peripheral blood. This receptor was obtained from a woman older than 75 with active or convalescent COVID-19. Recombination linked TRBV9 to TRBJ1-1, and 7 bases in between align with TRBD1. The DNA reads as follows: TGTGCCAGCAGCGTGGGACAGCACAACACTGAAGCTTTCTTT. The translation is CASSVGQHNTEAFF.